This T cell receptor (beta chain) was sequenced during a study of CD8 T cells in ankylosing spondylitis. Study observations and caveats: Disease-linked clones reportedly concentrated significantly in matched ankylosing spondylitis synovial fluid. The authors found the disease-linked clones to be CD8+ and relatively rare in peripheral blood. Apparently characteristic of ankylosing spondylitis blood was a TCR beta motif (about eight highly homologous variants).

Trimming took 1 base from V and 7 from J, leaving 11 bases between them. This CDR3 has 15 amino acids. This clonotype has more than one count but fewer than ten. The antigen remains unidentified. TCRdb analysed the 5' RACE reads with MiXCR anew, one entry per CDR3 protein. The sample contains over 600,000 distinct CDR3 sequences, under 20% of which appear only once. The sequenced sample was blood, either unsorted or a sorted T cell fraction (not recorded which). The chain carries TRBV12-3 or TRBV12-4 and TRBJ1-6; D is undetermined. This TCR came from a male donor with ankylosing spondylitis. CDR3 bases: TGTGCCAGCAGTTTAGGGCGAGCCGTAAATTCACCCCTCCACTTT. Translated: CASSLGRAVNSPLHF.